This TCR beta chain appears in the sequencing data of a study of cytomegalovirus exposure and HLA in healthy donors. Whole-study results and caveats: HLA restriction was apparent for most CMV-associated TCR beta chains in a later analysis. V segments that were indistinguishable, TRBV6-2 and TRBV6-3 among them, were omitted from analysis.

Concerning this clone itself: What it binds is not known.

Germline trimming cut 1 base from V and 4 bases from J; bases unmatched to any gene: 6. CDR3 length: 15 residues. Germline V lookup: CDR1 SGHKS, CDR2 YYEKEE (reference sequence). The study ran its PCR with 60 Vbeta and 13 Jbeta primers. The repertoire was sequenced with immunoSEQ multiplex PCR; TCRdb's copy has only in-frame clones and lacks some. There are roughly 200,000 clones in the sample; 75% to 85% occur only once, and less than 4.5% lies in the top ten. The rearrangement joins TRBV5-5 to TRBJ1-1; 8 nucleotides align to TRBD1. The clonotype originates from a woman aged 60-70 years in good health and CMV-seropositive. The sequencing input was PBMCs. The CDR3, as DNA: TGTGCCAGCAGCTTGACAGGGGGATCCGGCACTGAAGCTTTCTTT. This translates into CASSLTGGSGTEAFF.